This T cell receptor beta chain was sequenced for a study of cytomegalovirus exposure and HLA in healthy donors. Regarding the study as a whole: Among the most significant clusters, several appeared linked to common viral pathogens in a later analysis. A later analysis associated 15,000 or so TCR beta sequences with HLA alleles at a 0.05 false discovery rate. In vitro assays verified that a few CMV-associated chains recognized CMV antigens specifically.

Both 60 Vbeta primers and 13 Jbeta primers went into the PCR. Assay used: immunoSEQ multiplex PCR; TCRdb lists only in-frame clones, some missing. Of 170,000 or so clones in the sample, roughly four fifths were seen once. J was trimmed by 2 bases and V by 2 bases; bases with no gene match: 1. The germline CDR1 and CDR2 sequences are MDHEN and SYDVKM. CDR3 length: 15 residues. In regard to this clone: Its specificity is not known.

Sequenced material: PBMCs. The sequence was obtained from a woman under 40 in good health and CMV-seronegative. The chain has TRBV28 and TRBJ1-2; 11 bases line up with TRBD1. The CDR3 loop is CASSLGTGGNYGYTF. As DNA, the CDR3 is TGTGCCAGCAGTTTAGGGACAGGGGGAAACTATGGCTACACCTTC.